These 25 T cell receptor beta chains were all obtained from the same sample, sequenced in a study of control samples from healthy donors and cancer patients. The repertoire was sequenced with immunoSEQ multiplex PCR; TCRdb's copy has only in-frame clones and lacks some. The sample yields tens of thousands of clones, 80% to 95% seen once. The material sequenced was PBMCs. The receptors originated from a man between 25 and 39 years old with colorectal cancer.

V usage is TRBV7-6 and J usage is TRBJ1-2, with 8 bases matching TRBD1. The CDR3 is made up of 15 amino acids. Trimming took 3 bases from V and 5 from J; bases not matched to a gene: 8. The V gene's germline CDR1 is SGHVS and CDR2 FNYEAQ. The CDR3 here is CASSLTQGDIYGYTF. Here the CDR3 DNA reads TGTGCCAGCAGCTTGACACAGGGGGACATATATGGCTACACCTTC.

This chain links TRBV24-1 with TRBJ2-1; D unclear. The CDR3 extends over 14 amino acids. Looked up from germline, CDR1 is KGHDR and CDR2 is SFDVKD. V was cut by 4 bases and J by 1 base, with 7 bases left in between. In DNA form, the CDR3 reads TGTGCCACCAGTGACCATATATCCTACAATGAGCAGTTCTTC. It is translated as CATSDHISYNEQFF.

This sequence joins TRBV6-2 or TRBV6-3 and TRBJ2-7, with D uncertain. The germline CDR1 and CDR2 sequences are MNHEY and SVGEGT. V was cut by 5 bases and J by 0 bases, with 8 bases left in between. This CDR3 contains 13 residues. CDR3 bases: TGTGCCAGCAGTCGACTCCTCTCCTACGAGCAGTACGTC. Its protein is CASSRLLSYEQYV.

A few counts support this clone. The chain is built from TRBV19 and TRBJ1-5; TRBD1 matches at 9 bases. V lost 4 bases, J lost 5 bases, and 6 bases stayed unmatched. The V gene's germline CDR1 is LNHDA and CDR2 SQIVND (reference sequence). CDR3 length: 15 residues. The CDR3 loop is CASSTYRGQDQPQHF. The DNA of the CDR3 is TGTGCCAGTAGTACCTACAGGGGGCAGGATCAGCCCCAGCATTTT.

The CDR3 is CASTLGDWTPATEAFF. CDR3 DNA: TGTGCCAGCACCTTGGGGGATTGGACCCCTGCCACTGAAGCTTTCTTT. The V gene is TRBV11-2, the J gene TRBJ1-1, with TRBD1 as a possible D gene (5 bases). Deletions cut 7 bases from V and 4 bases from J, with 22 bases between. The germline gives CDR1 SGHAT, CDR2 FQNNGV. This CDR3 spans 16 amino acids.

The CDR3, as DNA: TGCAGCGTTGTTGGGGGCTTGGGAGCCTACAATGAGCAGTTCTTC. Protein: CSVVGGLGAYNEQFF. The V and J genes are TRBV29-1 and TRBJ2-1; D possibly corresponds to TRBD1 (6 bases). Germline assignment: CDR1 SQVTM and CDR2 ANQGSEA. The ends were cut back, 4 bases at V and 2 bases at J, with 15 bases in the middle. CDR3 length: 15 residues.

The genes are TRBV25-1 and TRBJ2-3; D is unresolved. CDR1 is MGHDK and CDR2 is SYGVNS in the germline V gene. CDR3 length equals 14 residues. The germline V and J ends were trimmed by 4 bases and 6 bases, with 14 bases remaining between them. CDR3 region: CASSAPRPRDTQYF. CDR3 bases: TGTGCCAGCAGTGCCCCGAGACCCCGCGATACGCAGTATTTT.

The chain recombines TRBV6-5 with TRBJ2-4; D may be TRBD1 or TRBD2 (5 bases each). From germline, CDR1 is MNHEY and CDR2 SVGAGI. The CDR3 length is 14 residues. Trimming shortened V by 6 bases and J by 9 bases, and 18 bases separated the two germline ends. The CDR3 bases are TGTGCCAGCAGACAGGCCTTGGGGGATGTCATTCAGTACTTC. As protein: CASRQALGDVIQYF.

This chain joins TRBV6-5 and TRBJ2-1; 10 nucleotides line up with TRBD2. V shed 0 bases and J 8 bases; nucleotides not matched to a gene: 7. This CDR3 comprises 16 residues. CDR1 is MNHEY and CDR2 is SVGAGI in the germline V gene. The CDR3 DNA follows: TGTGCCAGCAGTTACTCTTGGAGCGGGGGGGTCGATGAGCAGTTCTTC. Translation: CASSYSWSGGVDEQFF.

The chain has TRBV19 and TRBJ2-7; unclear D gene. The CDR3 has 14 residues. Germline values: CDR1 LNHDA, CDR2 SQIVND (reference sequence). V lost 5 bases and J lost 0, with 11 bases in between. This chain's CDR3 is CASSSAGDSYEQYF. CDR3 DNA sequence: TGTGCCAGTAGTTCCGCAGGAGACTCCTACGAGCAGTACTTC.

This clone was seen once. CDR3 DNA: TGTGCCATCAGCGGGACAAACAATGAGCAGTTCTTC. It specifies CAISGTNNEQFF. The chain has TRBV10-3 and TRBJ2-1; a possible D gene is TRBD1 (6 bases). The ends were cut back, 6 bases at V and 5 bases at J, with 8 bases in the middle. The CDR3 contains 12 residues. Looked up from germline, CDR1 is ENHRY and CDR2 is SYGVKD.

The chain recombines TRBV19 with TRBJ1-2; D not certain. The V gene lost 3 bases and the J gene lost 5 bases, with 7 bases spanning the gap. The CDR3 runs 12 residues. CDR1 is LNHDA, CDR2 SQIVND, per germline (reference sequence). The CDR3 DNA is TGTGCCAGTAGTATCGTGAGGTATGGCTACACCTTC. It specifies CASSIVRYGYTF.

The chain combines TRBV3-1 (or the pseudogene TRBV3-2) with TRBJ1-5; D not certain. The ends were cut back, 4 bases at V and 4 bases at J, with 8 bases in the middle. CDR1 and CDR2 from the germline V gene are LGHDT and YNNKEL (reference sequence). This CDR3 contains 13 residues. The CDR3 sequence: CASSPLLNQPQHF. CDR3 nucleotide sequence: TGTGCCAGCAGCCCCCTATTGAATCAGCCCCAGCATTTT.

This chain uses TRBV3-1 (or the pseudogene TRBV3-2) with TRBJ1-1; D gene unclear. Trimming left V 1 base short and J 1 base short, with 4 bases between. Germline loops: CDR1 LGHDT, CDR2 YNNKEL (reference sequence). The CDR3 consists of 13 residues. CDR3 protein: CASSQGRNTEAFF. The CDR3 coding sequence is TGTGCCAGCAGCCAAGGGCGGAACACTGAAGCTTTCTTT.

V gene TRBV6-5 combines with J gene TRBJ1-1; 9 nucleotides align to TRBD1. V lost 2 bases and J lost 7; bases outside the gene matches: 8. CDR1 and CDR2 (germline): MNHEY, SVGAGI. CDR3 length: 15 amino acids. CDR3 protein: CASSYRGQGFGEAFF. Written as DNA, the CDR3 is TGTGCCAGCAGTTACAGGGGACAGGGATTCGGTGAAGCTTTCTTT.

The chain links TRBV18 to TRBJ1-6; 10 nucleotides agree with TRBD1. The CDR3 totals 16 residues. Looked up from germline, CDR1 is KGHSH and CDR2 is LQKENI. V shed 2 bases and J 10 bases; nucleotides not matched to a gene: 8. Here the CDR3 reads CASSPTGDRGGSPLHF. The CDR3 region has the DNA TGTGCCAGCTCACCAACGGGGGACAGGGGTGGATCACCCCTCCACTTT.

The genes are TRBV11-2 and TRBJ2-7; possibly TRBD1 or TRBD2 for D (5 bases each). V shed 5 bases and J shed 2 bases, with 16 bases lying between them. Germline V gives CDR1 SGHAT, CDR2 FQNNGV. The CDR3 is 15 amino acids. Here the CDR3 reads CASSPQGRGPYEQYF. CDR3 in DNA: TGTGCCAGCAGCCCTCAGGGACGTGGGCCCTACGAGCAGTACTTC.

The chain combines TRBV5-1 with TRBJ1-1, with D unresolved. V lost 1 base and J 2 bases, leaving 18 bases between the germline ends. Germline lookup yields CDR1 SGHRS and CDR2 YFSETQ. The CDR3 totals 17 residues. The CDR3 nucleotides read TGCGCCAGCAGCTTGACCTATCGGGCCTCCCTAAACACTGAAGCTTTCTTT. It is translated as CASSLTYRASLNTEAFF.

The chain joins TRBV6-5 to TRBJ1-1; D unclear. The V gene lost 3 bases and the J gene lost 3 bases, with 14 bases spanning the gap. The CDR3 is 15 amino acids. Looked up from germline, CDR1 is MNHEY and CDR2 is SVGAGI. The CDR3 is CASSYRSHKDTEAFF. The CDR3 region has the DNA TGTGCCAGCAGTTATAGGAGTCATAAAGACACTGAAGCTTTCTTT.

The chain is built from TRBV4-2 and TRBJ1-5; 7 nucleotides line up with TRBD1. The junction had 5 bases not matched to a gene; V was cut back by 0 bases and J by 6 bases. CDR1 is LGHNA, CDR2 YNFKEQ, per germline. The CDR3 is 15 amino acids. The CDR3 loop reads CASSQDSGGGQPQHF. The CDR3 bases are TGTGCCAGCAGCCAAGACTCAGGGGGAGGTCAGCCCCAGCATTTT.

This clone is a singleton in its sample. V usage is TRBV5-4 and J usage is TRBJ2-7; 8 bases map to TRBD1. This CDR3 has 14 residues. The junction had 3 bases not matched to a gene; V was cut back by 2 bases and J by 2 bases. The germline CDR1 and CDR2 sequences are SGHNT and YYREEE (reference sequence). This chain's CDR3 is CASSFDRGAYEQYV. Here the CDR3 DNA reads TGTGCCAGCAGCTTTGACAGGGGAGCCTACGAGCAGTACGTC.

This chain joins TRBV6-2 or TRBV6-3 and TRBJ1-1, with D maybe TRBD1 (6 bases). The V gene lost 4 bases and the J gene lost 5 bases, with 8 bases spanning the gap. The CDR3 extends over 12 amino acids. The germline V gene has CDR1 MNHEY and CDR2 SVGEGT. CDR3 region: CASSLQGTEAFF. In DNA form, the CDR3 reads TGTGCCAGCAGTTTACAGGGAACTGAAGCTTTCTTT.

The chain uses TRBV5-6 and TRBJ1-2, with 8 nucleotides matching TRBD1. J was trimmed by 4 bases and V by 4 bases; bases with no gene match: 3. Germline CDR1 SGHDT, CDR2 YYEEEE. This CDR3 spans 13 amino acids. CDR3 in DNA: TGTGCCAGCAGCCTTGACAGGGGCTATGGCTACACCTTC. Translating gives CASSLDRGYGYTF.

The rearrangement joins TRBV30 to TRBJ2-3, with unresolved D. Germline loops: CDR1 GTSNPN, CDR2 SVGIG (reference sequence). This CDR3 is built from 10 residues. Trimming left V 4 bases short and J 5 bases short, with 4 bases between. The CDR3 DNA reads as TGTGCCTGGATGGGAGATACGCAGTATTTT. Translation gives CAWMGDTQYF. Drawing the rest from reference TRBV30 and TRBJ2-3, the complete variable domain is SQTIHQWPATLVQPVGSPLSLECTVEGTSNPNLYWYRQAAGRGLQLLFYSVGIGQISSEVPQNLSASRPQDRQFILSSKKLLLSDSGFYLCAWMGDTQYFGPGTRLTVL.

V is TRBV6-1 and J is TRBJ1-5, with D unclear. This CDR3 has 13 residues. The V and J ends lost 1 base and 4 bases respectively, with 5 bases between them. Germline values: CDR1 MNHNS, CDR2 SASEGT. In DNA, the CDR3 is TGTGCCAGCAGTGAAGAAGGGAATCAGCCCCAGCATTTT. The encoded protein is CASSEEGNQPQHF.